These 23 T cell receptor beta chains were sequenced from one sample in a study of cytomegalovirus exposure and HLA in healthy donors. Primers: 60 Vbeta forward and 13 Jbeta reverse. The repertoire was sequenced with immunoSEQ multiplex PCR; TCRdb's copy has only in-frame clones and lacks some. The sample has around 110,000 clones; under 85% are singletons. Input material: PBMCs. The receptors originated from a woman aged 18-29 years in good health and CMV-seronegative.

The chain carries TRBV9 and TRBJ2-2, with a weak D call TRBD2 (5 bases). The CDR3 loop spans 18 amino acids. Germline CDR1 and CDR2: SGDLS and YYNGEE. V lost 4 bases and J 3 bases, leaving 22 bases between the germline ends. In nucleotides, the CDR3 is TGTGCCAGCAGCATCCCTGTCGAGACTAAACGGCACACCGGGGAGCTGTTTTTT. This gives the protein CASSIPVETKRHTGELFF.

The CDR3: CASSPIWGPAGIEQYF. The CDR3 DNA follows: TGTGCCAGCAGCCCAATTTGGGGCCCTGCGGGAATCGAGCAGTACTTC. This rearrangement joins TRBV11-2 to TRBJ2-7; D is perhaps TRBD2 (6 bases). The CDR3 runs to 16 residues. Between the trimmed V and J ends, which lost 5 bases and 6 bases, there was a span of 23 bases. Germline V gene sequence: CDR1 SGHAT, CDR2 FQNNGV.

The table lists this clone with a few counts. CDR3 DNA: TGTGCCAGCAGTTACTCGGTGGCAGGGGGTGACGAGCAGTACTTC. The encoded protein is CASSYSVAGGDEQYF. The chain employs TRBV6-6 and TRBJ2-7; 7 nucleotides align to TRBD1. Germline V gene sequence: CDR1 MNHNY, CDR2 SVGAGI (reference sequence). The CDR3 totals 15 residues. V lost 0 bases, J lost 5 bases, and 7 bases stayed unmatched.

This clone was seen a handful of times. This chain joins TRBV15 and TRBJ1-4; no clear D gene. Trimming cost V 0 bases and J 7 bases, with 6 bases left between them. CDR1 is LNHNV and CDR2 is YYDKDF in the germline V gene (reference sequence). This CDR3 has 13 amino acids. CDR3 in DNA: TGTGCCACCAGCAGAGACCAGGCTGAAAAACTGTTTTTT. As protein: CATSRDQAEKLFF.

The V and J genes are TRBV5-8 and TRBJ1-2; tentative D call: TRBD1 (6 bases). V lost 3 bases and J lost 6, with 15 bases in between. This CDR3 spans 14 amino acids. The V gene's germline CDR1 is SGHTS and CDR2 YDEGEE. CDR3 sequence (DNA): TGTGCCAGCAGCTCGCCGGGGGGGGCGCATGGCTACACCTTC. This gives the protein CASSSPGGAHGYTF. The variable domain in full, completed from reference TRBV5-8 and TRBJ1-2, reads EAGVTQSPTHLIKTRGQQATLRCSPISGHTSVYWYQQALGLGLQFLLWYDEGEERNRGNFPPRFSGRQFPNYSSELNVNALELEDSALYLCASSSPGGAHGYTFGSGTRLTVV.

CDR3 sequence (DNA): TGTGCCAGCAGCTTGGCAACTAGCGGGGGCACCGGGGAGCTGTTTTTT. Translated: CASSLATSGGTGELFF. This chain uses TRBV5-6 with TRBJ2-2, with 11 bases aligning to TRBD2. Germline loops: CDR1 SGHDT, CDR2 YYEEEE. There are 16 residues in the CDR3. J was trimmed by 4 bases and V by 0 bases; bases with no gene match: 2.

The rearrangement uses TRBV7-2 and TRBJ2-1, with 10 positions matching TRBD1. Germline V CDR1 and CDR2: SGHTA, FQGNSA. The V and J ends lost 1 base and 5 bases, in that order; junction bases with no gene match: 2. The CDR3 is 15 residues long. CDR3 coding DNA: TGTGCCAGCAGCTTAGGGACAGGGGGGAACAATGAGCAGTTCTTC. Encoded protein: CASSLGTGGNNEQFF.

CDR3 DNA: TGTGCCAGCAGTTACGGGACAGGGAACTATGGCTACACCTTC. Its translation: CASSYGTGNYGYTF. The chain uses TRBV6-5 and TRBJ1-2; 9 bases are shared with TRBD1. Per the germline V gene, CDR1 is MNHEY and CDR2 is SVGAGI. CDR3 length equals 14 residues. The trim removed 2 bases at V and 2 bases at J, leaving 0 bases unmatched.

The sample holds a few counts of this clone. The CDR3 nucleotides read TGTGCCAGCAGCTCCCTGACTAGCGGGGTGGTAGATACGCAGTATTTT. Translation gives CASSSLTSGVVDTQYF. This chain uses TRBV5-6 with TRBJ2-3; 11 nucleotides agree with TRBD2. Germline V lookup: CDR1 SGHDT, CDR2 YYEEEE. Unmatched junction bases numbered 8, after V lost 3 bases and J lost 5 bases. There are 16 residues in the CDR3.

V gene TRBV27 combines with J gene TRBJ2-1, with D perhaps TRBD2 (7 bases). Per germline, CDR1 MNHEY and CDR2 SMNVEV (reference sequence). This CDR3 has 16 residues. Trimming took 7 bases from V and 7 from J, leaving 23 bases between them. The CDR3 DNA follows: TGTGCCAGCATTATAGGGGCGGGGGCTCCCTTAAATGAGCAGTTCTTC. Amino acid sequence: CASIIGAGAPLNEQFF.

This clone was observed a handful of times. This chain connects TRBV5-1 to TRBJ2-2; D ambiguous. CDR3 length: 14 residues. Between the trimmed V and J ends, which lost 2 bases and 0 bases, there was a span of 5 bases. In germline, CDR1 is SGHRS, CDR2 YFSETQ. CDR3 in amino acids: CASSFSPNTGELFF. The DNA of the CDR3 is TGCGCCAGCAGCTTCTCCCCGAACACCGGGGAGCTGTTTTTT.

The V gene is TRBV7-2, the J gene TRBJ1-2; D is possibly TRBD1 (6 bases). V lost 7 bases and J lost 6, with 12 bases in between. There are 12 residues in the CDR3. Germline CDR1 and CDR2: SGHTA and FQGNSA. The CDR3 coding sequence is TGTGCCAGCAACTTGAACAGGGATGGCTACACCTTC. This translates into CASNLNRDGYTF.

This chain links TRBV28 with TRBJ1-4; D unclear. The CDR3 is 13 amino acids. Germline V gene sequence: CDR1 MDHEN, CDR2 SYDVKM. Trimming cost V 3 bases and J 4 bases, with 6 bases left between them. CDR3 in amino acids: CASSLSLNEKLFF. CDR3 bases: TGTGCCAGCAGTTTGTCACTTAATGAAAAACTGTTTTTT.

This chain uses TRBV2 with TRBJ2-2, with D unresolved. Looked up from germline, CDR1 is SNHLY and CDR2 is FYNNEI. The ends were cut back, 2 bases at V and 7 bases at J, with 5 bases in the middle. The CDR3 extends over 12 amino acids. CDR3 region: CASSERVGELFF. In nucleotides, the CDR3 is TGTGCCAGCAGTGAAAGAGTCGGGGAGCTGTTTTTT.

This chain uses TRBV6-5 with TRBJ2-7; D might be TRBD1 (5 bases). The V gene lost 4 bases and the J gene lost 3 bases, with 13 bases spanning the gap. CDR3 length equals 14 residues. CDR1 is MNHEY, CDR2 SVGAGI, per germline. The CDR3 bases are TGTGCCAGCAGTTTAATTTCAGGGTTCTACGAGCAGTACTTC. It encodes CASSLISGFYEQYF.

The chain is built from TRBV30 and TRBJ1-4, with 10 positions matching TRBD1. Germline V gene sequence: CDR1 GTSNPN, CDR2 SVGIG (reference sequence). Unmatched junction bases numbered 9, after V lost 0 bases and J lost 5 bases. This CDR3 is 17 amino acids long. The CDR3 sequence is CAWSVGGPGQGNEKLFF. The CDR3 DNA reads as TGTGCCTGGAGTGTGGGTGGACCGGGACAGGGGAATGAAAAACTGTTTTTT.

V is TRBV27 and J is TRBJ2-7; D not certain. The V and J ends lost 2 bases and 0 bases respectively, with 11 bases between them. There are 15 residues in the CDR3. The germline V gene encodes CDR1 MNHEY and CDR2 SMNVEV (reference sequence). In DNA form, the CDR3 reads TGTGCCAGCAGTTTAGGGTACAGCAGCTCCTACGAGCAGTACTTC. Its protein product is CASSLGYSSSYEQYF.

This sequence joins TRBV6-6 and TRBJ2-3; 8 nucleotides match TRBD1. J gave up 1 base and V 6 bases, and 9 bases lay outside the gene matches. The CDR3 length is 16 residues. Germline V gene sequence: CDR1 MNHNY, CDR2 SVGAGI (reference sequence). CDR3 nucleotide sequence: TGTGCCAGCAGACCTCGACAGGGGTTCCGCACAGATACGCAGTATTTT. Translating gives CASRPRQGFRTDTQYF.

The chain is built from TRBV5-1 and TRBJ2-7; no reliable D call. Trimming took off 2 bases at V and 2 bases at J, with 14 bases between the two ends. This CDR3 has 15 residues. CDR1 and CDR2 (germline): SGHRS, YFSETQ. The CDR3 DNA reads TGCGCCAGCAGCTTCGGGTCGCAAACCGCCTACGAGCAGTACTTC. Its translation is CASSFGSQTAYEQYF.

This chain joins TRBV6-5 and TRBJ2-3, with 12 bases identical to TRBD2. Germline lookup yields CDR1 MNHEY and CDR2 SVGAGI. The V and J ends lost 8 bases and 3 bases, in that order; junction bases with no gene match: 3. The CDR3 length is 14 residues. The CDR3 is CASRGLAGTDTQYF. For the CDR3, the DNA is TGTGCCAGCCGTGGACTAGCGGGGACAGATACGCAGTATTTT.

The chain employs TRBV29-1 and TRBJ1-3; TRBD1 matches 7 bases. TRBJ2-2 explains the end of the DNA better; the J call may be wrong. This CDR3 is 14 amino acids long. Germline loops: CDR1 SQVTM, CDR2 ANQGSEA. The DNA for the CDR3 is TGCAGCGTTGACGGAACAGGGGCGGGCGGGGAGCTGTTTTTT. This encodes CSVDGTGAGGELFF.

The rearrangement joins TRBV5-1 to TRBJ1-5; a possible D gene is TRBD1 (5 bases). V gave up 0 bases and J gave up 9 bases, with 16 bases separating them. Germline-derived CDR1 and CDR2 are SGHRS and YFSETQ. The CDR3 has 15 residues. CDR3 coding DNA: TGCGCCAGCAGCTTGGGGGATCAGGGCCCCGGGCCCCAGCATTTT. Its translation: CASSLGDQGPGPQHF.

This rearrangement joins TRBV9 to TRBJ2-2; 10 bases align to TRBD1. J was trimmed by 6 bases and V by 4 bases; bases with no gene match: 6. CDR1 and CDR2 from the germline V gene are SGDLS and YYNGEE. This CDR3 is built from 15 residues. The CDR3 loop reads CASSITGQGSGELFF. The CDR3 DNA sequence: TGTGCCAGCAGCATCACGGGACAGGGGTCCGGGGAGCTGTTTTTT.